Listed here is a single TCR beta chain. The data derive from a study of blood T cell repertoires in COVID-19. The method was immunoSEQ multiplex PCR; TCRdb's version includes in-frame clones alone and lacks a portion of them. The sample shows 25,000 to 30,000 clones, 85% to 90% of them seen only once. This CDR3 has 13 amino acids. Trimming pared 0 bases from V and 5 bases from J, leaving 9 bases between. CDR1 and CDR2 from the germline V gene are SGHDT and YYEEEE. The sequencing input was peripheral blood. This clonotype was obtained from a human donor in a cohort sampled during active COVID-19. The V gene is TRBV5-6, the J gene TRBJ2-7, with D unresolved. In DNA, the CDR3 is TGTGCCAGCAGCTTGGACAGTCCGGACGAGCAGTACTTC. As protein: CASSLDSPDEQYF.